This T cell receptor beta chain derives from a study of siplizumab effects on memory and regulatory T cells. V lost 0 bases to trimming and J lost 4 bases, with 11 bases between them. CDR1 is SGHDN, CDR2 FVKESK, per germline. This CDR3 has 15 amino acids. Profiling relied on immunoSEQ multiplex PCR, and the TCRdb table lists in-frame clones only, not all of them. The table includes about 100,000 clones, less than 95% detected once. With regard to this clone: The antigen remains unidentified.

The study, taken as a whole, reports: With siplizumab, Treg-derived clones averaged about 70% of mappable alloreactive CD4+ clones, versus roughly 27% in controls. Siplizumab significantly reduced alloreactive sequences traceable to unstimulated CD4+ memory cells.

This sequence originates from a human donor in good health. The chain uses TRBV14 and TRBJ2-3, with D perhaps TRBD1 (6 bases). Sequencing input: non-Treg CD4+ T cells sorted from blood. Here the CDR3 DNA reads TGTGCCAGCAGCCAAGAGGGGGCGCGGGCAGATACGCAGTATTTT. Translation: CASSQEGARADTQYF.